This TCR beta chain was identified during a study of read filtering for tumor transcriptome and immune sequencing. This CDR3 is 14 amino acids long. Per germline, CDR1 SGHTA and CDR2 FQGTGA. The ends were cut back, 6 bases at V and 4 bases at J, with 12 bases in the middle. The library was built from 400 to 500 ng RNA with molecular barcoded adaptors for alpha/delta and beta/gamma chains. MiXCR was run by TCRdb on the reads, yielding one entry per CDR3 protein. The repertoire holds 65,000 or so distinct CDR3 sequences, with approximately 18% as singletons. This clonotype has ten or more counts. V usage is TRBV7-3 and J usage is TRBJ2-2, with D tentatively TRBD2 (5 bases). The sequence was collected from a donor aged 40 or older with multiple myeloma. The sequenced sample was a population of CD138-negative cells sorted from bone marrow. CDR3 sequence (DNA): TGTGCCAGCAGGAGGGCCCAAGGCACCGGGGAGCTGTTTTTT. Translation gives CASRRAQGTGELFF.